The source of this T cell receptor beta chain is a study of blood T cell repertoires in COVID-19. Study-wide background: Collection of acute and convalescent COVID-19 samples took place in the United States, Italy and Spain. PBMCs, B-cell-depleted T cells, or T cells provided the cDNA or gDNA that made up the material.

In the study's own analysis: Estimates of nucleated cell counts were drawn from the amplification of reference gene primers. The protocol was immunoSEQ multiplex PCR, while the TCRdb copy is restricted to in-frame clones and leaves out a portion. V and J calls and clone size follow that table, whereas D and trimming were derived from the DNA. The sample holds fewer than 200,000 clones, 80% to 90% seen once. Germline lookup yields CDR1 GTSNPN and CDR2 SVGIG (reference sequence). The length of the CDR3 is 15 residues. Trimming stripped 0 bases from V and 1 base from J, with 10 bases between. J is TRBJ2-1 and V is TRBV30; D might be TRBD2 (6 bases). The clonotype was recovered from a man aged 35-49 years who had recovered from COVID-19. The specimen was peripheral blood. In DNA form, the CDR3 reads TGTGCCTGGAGTGTACAACGGGGGTCCTACAATGAGCAGTTCTTC. Its protein product is CAWSVQRGSYNEQFF.